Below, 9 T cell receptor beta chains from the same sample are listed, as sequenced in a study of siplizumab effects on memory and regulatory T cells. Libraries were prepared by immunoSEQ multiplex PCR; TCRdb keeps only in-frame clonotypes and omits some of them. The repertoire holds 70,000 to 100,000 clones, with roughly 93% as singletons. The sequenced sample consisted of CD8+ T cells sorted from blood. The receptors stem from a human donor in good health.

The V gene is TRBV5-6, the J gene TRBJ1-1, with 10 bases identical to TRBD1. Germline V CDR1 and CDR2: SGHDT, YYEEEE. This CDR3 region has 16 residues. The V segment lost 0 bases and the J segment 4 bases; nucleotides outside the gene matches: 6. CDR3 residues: CASSLGPGQGPTEAFF. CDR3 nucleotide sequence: TGTGCCAGCAGCTTGGGCCCGGGACAGGGGCCCACTGAAGCTTTCTTT.

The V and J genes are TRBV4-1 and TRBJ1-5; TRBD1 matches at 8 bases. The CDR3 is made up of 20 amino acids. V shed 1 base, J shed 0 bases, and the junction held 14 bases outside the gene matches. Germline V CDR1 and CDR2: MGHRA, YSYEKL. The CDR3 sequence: CASSQAVPRDRRYSNQPQHF. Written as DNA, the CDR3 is TGCGCCAGCAGCCAAGCGGTTCCCCGGGACAGGAGGTATAGCAATCAGCCCCAGCATTTT.

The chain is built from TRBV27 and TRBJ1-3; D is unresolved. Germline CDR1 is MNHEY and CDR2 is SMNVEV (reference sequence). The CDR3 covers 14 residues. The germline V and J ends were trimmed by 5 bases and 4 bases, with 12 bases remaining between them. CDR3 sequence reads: CASSHLGPGNTIYF. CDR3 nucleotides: TGTGCCAGCAGTCACCTTGGGCCAGGAAACACCATATATTTT.

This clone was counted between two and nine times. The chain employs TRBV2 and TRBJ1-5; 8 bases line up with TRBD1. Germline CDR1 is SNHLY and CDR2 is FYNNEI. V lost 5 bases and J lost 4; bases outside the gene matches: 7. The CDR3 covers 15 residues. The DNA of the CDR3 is TGTGCCAGCAGTTTGGACAGGGCGAAAAATCAGCCCCAGCATTTT. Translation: CASSLDRAKNQPQHF.

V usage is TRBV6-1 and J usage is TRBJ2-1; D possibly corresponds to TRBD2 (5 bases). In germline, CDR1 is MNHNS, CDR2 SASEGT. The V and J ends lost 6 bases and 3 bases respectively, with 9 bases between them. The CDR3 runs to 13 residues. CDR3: CASSRRGYNEQFF. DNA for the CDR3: TGTGCCAGCAGCCGCCGGGGCTACAATGAGCAGTTCTTC.

DNA for the CDR3: TGTGCCAGCTCGGACAGGGACAGTAATGAAAAACTGTTTTTT. Translated, it gives CASSDRDSNEKLFF. The V and J genes are TRBV6-1 and TRBJ1-4, with TRBD1 matching 8 bases. Trimming removed 8 bases from V and 4 bases from J; junction bases left unmatched: 6. The CDR3 is made up of 14 amino acids. Per germline, CDR1 MNHNS and CDR2 SASEGT.

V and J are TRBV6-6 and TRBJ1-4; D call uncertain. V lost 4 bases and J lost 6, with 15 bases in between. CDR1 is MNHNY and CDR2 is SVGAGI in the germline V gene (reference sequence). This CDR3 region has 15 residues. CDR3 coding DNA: TGTGCCAGCAGTTTGGAACTCGAATTGGATGAAAAACTGTTTTTT. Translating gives CASSLELELDEKLFF.

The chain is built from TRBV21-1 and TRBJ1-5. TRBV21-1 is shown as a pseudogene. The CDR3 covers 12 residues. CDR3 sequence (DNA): TGTGCCAGCAGTACACAAGCCGAGCCCCAGCATTTT. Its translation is CASSTQAEPQHF.

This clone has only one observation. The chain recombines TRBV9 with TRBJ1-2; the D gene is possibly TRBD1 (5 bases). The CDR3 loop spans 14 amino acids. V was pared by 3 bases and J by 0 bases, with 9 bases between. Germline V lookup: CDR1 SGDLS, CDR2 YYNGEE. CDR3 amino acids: CASSGTGANYGYTF. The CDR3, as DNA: TGTGCCAGCAGCGGGACGGGGGCTAACTATGGCTACACCTTC.